This T cell receptor (beta chain) stems from a study of blood T cell repertoires in COVID-19. Study-wide context: Spain, Italy and the United States supplied samples that represented acute and convalescent COVID-19.

The CDR3 sequence is 15 residues long. Germline CDR1 reads LNHNV; CDR2 reads YYDKDF (reference sequence). Trimming cost V 3 bases and J 0 bases, with 12 bases left between them. Ages ranged from roughly 18 to 100 years, with residence in 24 US areas. Clinical history reported by participants formed the basis on which cohorts were assigned. Some clones are missing from TCRdb's copy, which holds only in-frame ones; the method was immunoSEQ multiplex PCR. This sample has over 150,000 clones; over 70% occur once, and the top ten carry approximately 3.6%. The sample comprised PBMCs or T cells enriched from blood (not recorded which). The source of this sequence is a woman aged 55-70 years who had recovered from COVID-19. This chain joins TRBV15 and TRBJ2-7; D remains unclear. This CDR3 reads CATSSGPELSYEQYF. The CDR3 region has the DNA TGTGCCACCAGCAGTGGTCCCGAGCTCTCCTACGAGCAGTACTTC.